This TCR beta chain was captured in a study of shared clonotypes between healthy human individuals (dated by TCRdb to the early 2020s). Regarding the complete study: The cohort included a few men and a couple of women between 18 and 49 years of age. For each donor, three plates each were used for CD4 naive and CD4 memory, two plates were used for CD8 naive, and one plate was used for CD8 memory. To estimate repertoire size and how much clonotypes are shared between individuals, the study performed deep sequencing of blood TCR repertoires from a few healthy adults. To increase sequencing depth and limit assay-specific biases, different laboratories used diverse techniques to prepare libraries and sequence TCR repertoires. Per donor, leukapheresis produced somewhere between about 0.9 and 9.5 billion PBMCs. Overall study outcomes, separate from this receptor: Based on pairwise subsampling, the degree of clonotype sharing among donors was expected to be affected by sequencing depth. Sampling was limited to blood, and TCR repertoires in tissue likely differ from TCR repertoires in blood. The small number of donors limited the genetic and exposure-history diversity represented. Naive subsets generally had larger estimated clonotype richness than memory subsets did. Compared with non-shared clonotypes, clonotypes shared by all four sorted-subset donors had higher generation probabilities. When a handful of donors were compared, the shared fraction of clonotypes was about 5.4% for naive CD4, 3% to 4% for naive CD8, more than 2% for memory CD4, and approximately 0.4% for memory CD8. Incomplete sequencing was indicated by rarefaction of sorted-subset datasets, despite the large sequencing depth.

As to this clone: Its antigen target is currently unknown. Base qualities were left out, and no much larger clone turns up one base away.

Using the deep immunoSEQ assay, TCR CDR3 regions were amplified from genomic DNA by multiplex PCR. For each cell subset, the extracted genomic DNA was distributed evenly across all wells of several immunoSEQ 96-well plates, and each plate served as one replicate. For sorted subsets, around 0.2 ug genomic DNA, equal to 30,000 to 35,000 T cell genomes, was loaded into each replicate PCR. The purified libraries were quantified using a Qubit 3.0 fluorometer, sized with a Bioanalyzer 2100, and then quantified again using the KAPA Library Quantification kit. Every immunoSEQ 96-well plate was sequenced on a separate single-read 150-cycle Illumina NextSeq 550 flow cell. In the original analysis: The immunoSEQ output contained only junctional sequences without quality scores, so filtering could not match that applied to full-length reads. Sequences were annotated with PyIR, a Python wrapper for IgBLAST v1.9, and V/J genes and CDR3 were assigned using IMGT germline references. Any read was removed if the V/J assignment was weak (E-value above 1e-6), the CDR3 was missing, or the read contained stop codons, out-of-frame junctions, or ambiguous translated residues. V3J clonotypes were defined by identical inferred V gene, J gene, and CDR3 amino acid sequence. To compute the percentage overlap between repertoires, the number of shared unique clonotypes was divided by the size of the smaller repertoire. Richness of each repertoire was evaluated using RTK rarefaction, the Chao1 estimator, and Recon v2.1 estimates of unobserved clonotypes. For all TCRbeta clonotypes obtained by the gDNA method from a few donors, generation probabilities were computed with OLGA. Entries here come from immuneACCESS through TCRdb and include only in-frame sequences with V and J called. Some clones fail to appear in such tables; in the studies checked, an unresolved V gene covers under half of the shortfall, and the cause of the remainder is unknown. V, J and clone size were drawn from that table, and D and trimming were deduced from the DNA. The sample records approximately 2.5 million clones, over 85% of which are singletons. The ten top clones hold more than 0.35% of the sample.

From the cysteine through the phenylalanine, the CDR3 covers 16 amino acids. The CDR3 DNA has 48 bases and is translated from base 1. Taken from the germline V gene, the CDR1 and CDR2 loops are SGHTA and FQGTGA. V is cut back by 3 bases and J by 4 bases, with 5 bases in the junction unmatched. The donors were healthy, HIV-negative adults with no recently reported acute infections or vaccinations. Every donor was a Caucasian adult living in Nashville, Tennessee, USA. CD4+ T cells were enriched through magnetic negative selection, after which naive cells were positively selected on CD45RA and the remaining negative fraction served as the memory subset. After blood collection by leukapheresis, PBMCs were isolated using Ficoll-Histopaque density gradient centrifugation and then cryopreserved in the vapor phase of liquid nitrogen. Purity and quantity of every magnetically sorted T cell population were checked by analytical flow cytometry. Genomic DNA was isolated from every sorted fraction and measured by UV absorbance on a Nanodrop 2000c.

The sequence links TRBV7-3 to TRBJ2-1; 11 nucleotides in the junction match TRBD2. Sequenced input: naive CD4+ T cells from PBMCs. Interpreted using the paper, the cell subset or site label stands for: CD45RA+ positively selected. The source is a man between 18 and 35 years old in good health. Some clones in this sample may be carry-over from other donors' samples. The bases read TGTGCCAGCAGCTTGACTAGCGGGACCGTTTACAATGAGCAGTTCTTC. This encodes CASSLTSGTVYNEQFF.